Following are 5 T cell receptor beta chains from one sample sequenced in a study of PD-1 blockade in classical Hodgkin lymphoma. Here immunoSEQ multiplex PCR was the method, and the copy in TCRdb shows in-frame clones only, minus some. The sample yields 90,000 to 140,000 clones, around 90% seen once. The time point: cycle 4 day 1 (C4D1), after less than seven weeks of nivolumab. There was relapse after autologous stem cell transplantation in every patient, and there was variation in brentuximab vedotin exposure. This specimen was peripheral blood mononuclear cells (PBMCs), taken before the fourth cycle of nivolumab. The receptors come from a human donor with classical Hodgkin lymphoma.

The chain couples TRBV30 to TRBJ2-3; the match to TRBD2 covers 9 bases. Germline CDR1 is GTSNPN and CDR2 is SVGIG (reference sequence). The CDR3 totals 15 residues. The V and J ends lost 1 base and 3 bases, in that order; junction bases with no gene match: 5. This CDR3 reads CAWSGLAGPTDTQYF. In DNA form, the CDR3 reads TGTGCCTGGAGTGGCCTAGCGGGACCAACAGATACGCAGTATTTT. The variable domain in full, with the rest retrieved from reference TRBV30 and TRBJ2-3, is SQTIHQWPATLVQPVGSPLSLECTVEGTSNPNLYWYRQAAGRGLQLLFYSVGIGQISSEVPQNLSASRPQDRQFILSSKKLLLSDSGFYLCAWSGLAGPTDTQYFGPGTRLTVL.

The chain links TRBV5-1 to TRBJ1-2; TRBD1 matches at 10 bases. Looked up from germline, CDR1 is SGHRS and CDR2 is YFSETQ. The CDR3 consists of 14 residues. Unmatched junction bases numbered 9, after V lost 2 bases and J lost 11 bases. The CDR3 coding sequence is TGCGCCAGCAGCTTCGACAGGGGGCAACCACGGTACACCTTC. Its protein product is CASSFDRGQPRYTF.

In its sample, this clone was seen once. The chain uses TRBV27 and TRBJ2-7; 8 bases fit TRBD2. This CDR3 contains 13 residues. Trimming took 6 bases from V and 2 from J; bases not matched to a gene: 3. Germline-derived CDR1 and CDR2 are MNHEY and SMNVEV (reference sequence). The CDR3 sequence: CASSSGLAYEQYF. Here the CDR3 DNA reads TGTGCCAGCAGCTCGGGACTAGCCTACGAGCAGTACTTC.

This clone came up once. This chain links TRBV6-4 with TRBJ2-4, with D possibly being TRBD1 or TRBD2 (5 bases each). Germline V lookup: CDR1 MRHNA, CDR2 SNTAGT. The CDR3 is 17 amino acids. Trimming stripped 6 bases from V and 3 bases from J, with 21 bases between. The CDR3 DNA is TGTGCCAGCAGGGCCGGGACGGTTACGGGTGACAAAAACATTCAGTACTTC. Protein sequence: CASRAGTVTGDKNIQYF.

This chain uses TRBV4-3 with TRBJ2-4, with D perhaps matching TRBD1 or TRBD2 (6 bases each). The length of the CDR3 is 19 residues. Between the trimmed V and J ends, which lost 0 bases and 1 base, there was a span of 19 bases. CDR1 is LGHNA and CDR2 is YSLEER in the germline V gene. CDR3 nucleotides: TGCGCCAGCAGCCAAGAGGGGGGCGGAGGACGTTTTGCCAAAAACATTCAGTACTTC. It codes for CASSQEGGGGRFAKNIQYF.